These 30 T cell receptor beta chains were all obtained from the same sample, sequenced in a study of cytomegalovirus exposure and HLA in healthy donors. The PCR used 60 Vbeta and 13 Jbeta primers. TCRdb keeps only in-frame clones here, not all; method: immunoSEQ multiplex PCR. This sample's clone table lists 130,000 to 150,000 clones. The sequencing input was PBMCs. The receptors were sampled from a woman in her 50s in good health and CMV-seronegative.

About this clone: Other DNA sequences in this specimen translate into the identical CDR3. V and J are TRBV6-5 and TRBJ1-4, with 11 bases identical to TRBD1. Germline-derived CDR1 and CDR2 are MNHEY and SVGAGI. J lost 6 bases, V lost 5 bases, and 5 bases had no gene match. This CDR3 contains 15 residues. The CDR3: CASSPDRGLDEKLFF. CDR3 DNA: TGTGCCAGCAGTCCGGACAGGGGGCTTGATGAAAAACTGTTTTTT.

The chain carries TRBV9 and TRBJ2-7; the D gene is possibly TRBD1 (6 bases). CDR1 and CDR2 (germline): SGDLS, YYNGEE. With 3 bases removed from V and 5 bases from J, the gap between germline ends came to 21 bases. CDR3 length: 16 amino acids. The CDR3 DNA is TGTGCCAGCAGCGGCGACTCCGGGACACTAAGTGACGAGCAGTACTTC. It encodes CASSGDSGTLSDEQYF. Looking up the rest from reference TRBV9 and TRBJ2-7 gives the full variable domain: DSGVTQTPKHLITATGQRVTLRCSPRSGDLSVYWYQQSLDQGLQFLIQYYNGEERAKGNILERFSAQQFPDLHSELNLSSLELGDSALYFCASSGDSGTLSDEQYFGPGTRLTVT.

This chain connects TRBV6-6 to TRBJ1-2; tentatively, D is TRBD1 (5 bases). This CDR3 is built from 14 residues. CDR1 and CDR2 (germline): MNHNY, SVGAGI (reference sequence). Trimming removed 4 bases at V and 0 bases at J, with 9 bases between. The chain's CDR3 is CASSLDNPNYGYTF. The CDR3 DNA follows: TGTGCCAGCAGTTTGGACAACCCTAACTATGGCTACACCTTC.

This sequence joins TRBV28 and TRBJ2-3, with 8 bases lining up with TRBD1. Germline V gene data show CDR1 as MDHEN and CDR2 as SYDVKM. The CDR3 loop spans 14 amino acids. V was clipped by 6 bases and J by 8 bases; unmatched bases: 10. CDR3 residues: CASSPGQDRGTQYF. The CDR3 coding sequence is TGTGCCAGCAGCCCGGGACAGGATCGAGGTACGCAGTATTTT.

This chain connects TRBV5-4 to TRBJ2-7, with TRBD2 matching over 13 bases. Germline CDR1 reads SGHNT; CDR2 reads YYREEE (reference sequence). The V and J ends lost 4 bases and 7 bases, in that order; junction bases with no gene match: 11. The CDR3 spans 16 residues. The CDR3 is CASSPSTSGGAVEQYF. CDR3 in DNA: TGTGCCAGCAGCCCGTCTACTAGCGGGGGGGCAGTTGAGCAGTACTTC.

The V call is TRBV6-5, the J call TRBJ2-7; D is unresolved. The CDR3 has 14 residues. The V end lost 2 bases, the J end lost 5 bases, and 13 bases lay between the germline ends. Germline lookup yields CDR1 MNHEY and CDR2 SVGAGI. The CDR3 region is CASSYTLVPNEQYF. In nucleotides, the CDR3 is TGTGCCAGCAGTTACACCCTAGTGCCCAACGAGCAGTACTTC.

The chain has TRBV4-2 and TRBJ2-1, with TRBD1 matching 8 bases. Per the germline V gene, CDR1 is LGHNA and CDR2 is YNFKEQ. The J segment lost 7 bases and the V segment lost 1 base, leaving 12 bases of the junction unmatched. The CDR3 is 17 amino acids. CDR3 in DNA: TGTGCCAGCAGCCAAGTCGAGGACAGGGAGCACAATAATGAGCAGTTCTTC. Translation gives CASSQVEDREHNNEQFF.

The J gene is TRBJ2-5, the V gene TRBV11-2; tentatively, D is TRBD2 (6 bases). CDR1 SGHAT and CDR2 FQNNGV come from the germline V gene. V lost 5 bases, J lost 2 bases, and 9 bases lay in between. The CDR3 length is 13 residues. CDR3 in amino acids: CASSPGLQETQYF. Written as DNA, the CDR3 is TGTGCCAGCAGCCCAGGACTACAAGAGACCCAGTACTTC.

This chain links TRBV2 with TRBJ2-7, with 7 nucleotides matching TRBD1. The CDR3 is 15 amino acids. V gave up 6 bases and J gave up 2 bases; unmatched junction bases: 10. Germline lookup yields CDR1 SNHLY and CDR2 FYNNEI. The CDR3 region is CASSQGVSYPYEQYF. The CDR3 DNA reads as TGTGCCAGCAGCCAGGGGGTATCATACCCCTACGAGCAGTACTTC.

The CDR3 region has the DNA TGTGCCAGCAGTTTCCATATAGCCAGGGATTACAATGAGCAGTTCTTC. Amino acids: CASSFHIARDYNEQFF. The V and J genes are TRBV6-5 and TRBJ2-1; D possibly corresponds to TRBD1 (5 bases). Germline CDR1 is MNHEY and CDR2 is SVGAGI. The CDR3 has 16 residues. V was trimmed by 4 bases and J by 4 bases, leaving 17 bases between them.

The V and J genes are TRBV5-1 and TRBJ1-2; D might be TRBD1 (5 bases). Trimming removed 0 bases from V and 7 bases from J, with 10 bases in between. This CDR3 is 13 amino acids long. The germline V gene has CDR1 SGHRS and CDR2 YFSETQ. The CDR3 region is CASSLAQGTGYTF. The CDR3 DNA sequence: TGCGCCAGCAGCTTGGCCCAGGGTACTGGCTACACCTTC.

The rearrangement links TRBV10-3 to TRBJ1-2; D is possibly TRBD1 (5 bases). This CDR3 has 11 residues. Germline V gives CDR1 ENHRY, CDR2 SYGVKD. Deletions cut 11 bases from V and 8 bases from J, with 15 bases between. The CDR3 sequence: CAASGLAGYTF. CDR3 DNA sequence: TGTGCCGCCTCAGGGCTGGCCGGCTACACCTTC.

DNA for the CDR3: TGTGCCAGTAGTGCATCGACAGGGGGCGCCGGCTATGGCTACACCTTC. Translated, it gives CASSASTGGAGYGYTF. This sequence joins TRBV19 and TRBJ1-2, with 10 bases fitting TRBD1. The germline CDR1 and CDR2 sequences are LNHDA and SQIVND (reference sequence). V lost 5 bases, J lost 4 bases, and 10 bases stayed unmatched. The CDR3 is 16 residues long.

This rearrangement joins TRBV29-1 to TRBJ2-1; 10 bases align to TRBD2. Per germline, CDR1 SQVTM and CDR2 ANQGSEA. The CDR3 extends over 13 amino acids. J gave up 10 bases and V 6 bases, and 9 bases lay outside the gene matches. CDR3 nucleotide sequence: TGCAGCGTAGTCAGAGCGGGAGGGGGCGAGCAGTTCTTC. It specifies CSVVRAGGGEQFF.

This chain links TRBV4-3 with TRBJ2-3; D call uncertain. The CDR3 contains 14 residues. V was cut by 2 bases and J by 6 bases, with 12 bases left in between. Germline V gene lookup returns CDR1 LGHNA and CDR2 YSLEER. The CDR3 nucleotides are TGCGCCAGCAGCCAAAACCCTGGAGTGGATACGCAGTATTTT. This encodes CASSQNPGVDTQYF.

The chain is built from TRBV5-1 and TRBJ1-2; D is unclear. The CDR3 sequence is 14 residues long. V was clipped by 2 bases and J by 7 bases, with 15 bases between them. Germline lookup yields CDR1 SGHRS and CDR2 YFSETQ. The CDR3 protein is CASSLQFEGSGYTF. The CDR3 DNA sequence: TGCGCCAGCAGCTTACAATTCGAGGGTTCTGGCTACACCTTC.

The rearrangement links TRBV7-6 to TRBJ2-7; 12 nucleotides match TRBD2. This CDR3 region has 14 residues. CDR1 and CDR2 from the germline V gene are SGHVS and FNYEAQ. With V trimmed by 7 bases and J by 4 bases, 5 bases remained unmatched. CDR3 sequence reads: CASTKGLAGYEQYF. CDR3 coding DNA: TGTGCCAGCACCAAAGGACTAGCGGGGTACGAGCAGTACTTC. Together with reference TRBV7-6 and TRBJ2-7, the CDR3 gives the full variable domain: GAGVSQSPRYKVTKRGQDVALRCDPISGHVSLYWYRQALGQGPEFLTYFNYEAQQDKSGLPNDRFSAERPEGSISTLTIQRTEQRDSAMYRCASTKGLAGYEQYFGPGTRLTVT.

This sequence joins TRBV30 and TRBJ2-2; the D is unclear. V lost 4 bases, J lost 4 bases, and 16 bases lay in between. Per germline, CDR1 GTSNPN and CDR2 SVGIG (reference sequence). This CDR3 comprises 15 residues. CDR3: CAWTLARSFTGELFF. In DNA, the CDR3 is TGTGCCTGGACCTTGGCCAGGTCGTTCACCGGGGAGCTGTTTTTT.

This chain joins TRBV28 and TRBJ2-5; no definite D call. Looked up from germline, CDR1 is MDHEN and CDR2 is SYDVKM. This CDR3 is built from 14 residues. Trimming took off 5 bases at V and 2 bases at J, with 12 bases between the two ends. The CDR3 nucleotides are TGTGCCAGCAGTCTCCTACTACGGCAAGAGACCCAGTACTTC. Translated: CASSLLLRQETQYF. Full variable domain (missing parts from reference TRBV28 and TRBJ2-5): DVKVTQSSRYLVKRTGEKVFLECVQDMDHENMFWYRQDPGLGLRLIYFSYDVKMKEKGDIPEGYSVSREKKERFSLILESASTNQTSMYLCASSLLLRQETQYFGPGTRLLVL.

V usage is TRBV19 and J usage is TRBJ1-2; D possibly corresponds to TRBD1 (5 bases). CDR1 is LNHDA, CDR2 SQIVND, per germline (reference sequence). The CDR3 spans 15 residues. V was cut by 7 bases and J by 0 bases, with 15 bases left in between. The DNA of the CDR3 is TGTGCCAGTACCGCTCGCGGGGGAACTAACTATGGCTACACCTTC. Protein sequence: CASTARGGTNYGYTF.

CDR3 loop: CASSQESRGWDTQYF. The CDR3 coding sequence is TGTGCCAGCAGCCAAGAGTCCCGGGGATGGGATACGCAGTATTTT. This chain joins TRBV14 and TRBJ2-3, with a possible D match to TRBD2 (5 bases). There are 15 residues in the CDR3. CDR1 and CDR2 (germline): SGHDN, FVKESK. With 0 bases removed from V and 6 bases from J, the gap between germline ends came to 13 bases.

This chain connects TRBV5-1 to TRBJ2-3; weak D call: TRBD2 (6 bases). Trimming shortened V by 0 bases and J by 2 bases, and 13 bases separated the two germline ends. This CDR3 has 16 residues. Germline assignment: CDR1 SGHRS and CDR2 YFSETQ. CDR3 amino acids: CASSLEVGGPTDTQYF. Here the CDR3 DNA reads TGCGCCAGCAGCTTGGAGGTGGGAGGCCCCACAGATACGCAGTATTTT.

J is TRBJ2-7 and V is TRBV5-4; 10 positions agree with TRBD1. V lost 2 bases, J lost 4 bases, and 15 bases stayed unmatched. The CDR3 consists of 18 residues. The germline V gene encodes CDR1 SGHNT and CDR2 YYREEE (reference sequence). As DNA, the CDR3 is TGTGCCAGCAGCTTTACCCTTTCCGGGACAGGGGAGAGGTACGAGCAGTACTTC. Protein sequence: CASSFTLSGTGERYEQYF.

The chain links TRBV5-1 to TRBJ1-2; perhaps TRBD1 as D (5 bases). CDR3 length equals 12 residues. Germline CDR1 is SGHRS and CDR2 is YFSETQ. V gave up 5 bases and J gave up 4 bases, with 9 bases separating them. The CDR3 DNA sequence: TGCGCCAGCAGTCCGGACACCTATGGCTACACCTTC. Translating gives CASSPDTYGYTF.

The rearrangement links TRBV6-1 to TRBJ2-7; 11 nucleotides align to TRBD2. Germline V gene sequence: CDR1 MNHNS, CDR2 SASEGT. CDR3 size: 14 residues. The junction had 3 bases not matched to a gene; V was cut back by 8 bases and J by 0 bases. CDR3 in amino acids: CASLLAGDSYEQYF. CDR3 in DNA: TGTGCCAGCTTACTAGCGGGGGACTCCTACGAGCAGTACTTC.

The chain is built from TRBV7-2 and TRBJ2-4; D call uncertain. CDR3 length: 14 residues. Germline CDR1 reads SGHTA; CDR2 reads FQGNSA. Deletions cut 5 bases from V and 5 bases from J, with 13 bases between. Here the CDR3 reads CASSPSLRQNIQYF. CDR3 DNA: TGTGCCAGCAGCCCGTCCTTGCGCCAAAACATTCAGTACTTC.

The V gene is TRBV27, the J gene TRBJ1-3; D not certain. This CDR3 comprises 15 residues. Germline CDR1 and CDR2: MNHEY and SMNVEV (reference sequence). V lost 6 bases and J lost 0, with 12 bases in between. The CDR3 region has the DNA TGTGCCAGCAGGGCAGGCAGCTACTCTGGAAACACCATATATTTT. Translating it yields CASRAGSYSGNTIYF.

The CDR3 sequence: CAWSVEGQNYGYTF. DNA for the CDR3: TGTGCCTGGAGTGTGGAGGGACAGAACTATGGCTACACCTTC. This chain joins TRBV30 and TRBJ1-2; TRBD1 aligns across 7 bases. The trim removed 0 bases at V and 2 bases at J, leaving 3 bases unmatched. Per the germline V gene, CDR1 is GTSNPN and CDR2 is SVGIG (reference sequence). This CDR3 contains 14 residues.

The chain links TRBV5-4 to TRBJ2-5; a weak D match, TRBD2 (6 bases). The length of the CDR3 is 15 residues. Trimming pared 0 bases from V and 3 bases from J, leaving 12 bases between. Germline CDR1 is SGHNT and CDR2 is YYREEE (reference sequence). The DNA of the CDR3 is TGTGCCAGCAGCTTGGTTGGGCCTAGCGAAGAGACCCAGTACTTC. This codes for CASSLVGPSEETQYF.

The chain joins TRBV11-3 to TRBJ1-1, with D possibly TRBD1 on 5 matching bases. CDR1 and CDR2 (germline): SGHNT, YENEEA. Trimming removed 2 bases at V and 3 bases at J, with 10 bases between. The CDR3 has 14 residues. The CDR3 here is CASSLNGGDTEAFF. The CDR3 DNA sequence: TGTGCCAGCAGCTTAAATGGGGGGGACACTGAAGCTTTCTTT.